A selection of T cell receptor beta chains follows, all from one sample in a study of T cell responses to AZD1222 COVID-19 vaccine. Generated by immunoSEQ multiplex PCR, the TCRdb table keeps only in-frame clones and is missing some. The table has 110,000 to 150,000 clones, just over 90% seen once. Sequences were derived from peripheral blood, sampled on day 0 of AZD1222 vaccination. The receptors stem from an adult in good health. Each CDR3 is given with its conserved first and last residue. D genes are given only for firm matches. Not every row has a clone size; where given, it reads once, few, many or a size class.

j_gene: TRBJ1-2; v_gene: TRBV4-1; abundance: NA; d_gene: NA; CDR3nt: TGCGCCAGCAGCCAAGAAAGGAGCACCTCTTATGGCTACACCTTC; CDR3aa: CASSQERSTSYGYTF
j_gene: TRBJ2-7; v_gene: TRBV19; abundance: NA; d_gene: NA; CDR3nt: TGTGCCAGTAGTATCGGAGGGGGTTCCTACGAGCAGTACTTC; CDR3aa: CASSIGGGSYEQYF
j_gene: TRBJ1-4; v_gene: TRBV18; abundance: NA; d_gene: TRBD1; CDR3nt: TGTGCCAGCTCACCTCGGGACAGCACAACTAATGAAAAACTGTTTTTT; CDR3aa: CASSPRDSTTNEKLFF
j_gene: TRBJ2-3; v_gene: TRBV27; abundance: NA; d_gene: NA; CDR3nt: TGTGCCAGCAGCCGTAGGACCGATTACACAGATACGCAGTATTTT; CDR3aa: CASSRRTDYTDTQYF
j_gene: TRBJ1-2; v_gene: TRBV5-1; abundance: once; d_gene: TRBD1; CDR3nt: TGCGCCAGCAGCTTTACCCCGGGACAGAACTATGGCTACACCTTC; CDR3aa: CASSFTPGQNYGYTF
j_gene: TRBJ2-7; v_gene: TRBV6-2/TRBV6-3; abundance: NA; d_gene: TRBD2; CDR3nt: TGTGCCAGCAGTTCCCTACTAGCGGGACCATACGAGCAGTACTTC; CDR3aa: CASSSLLAGPYEQYF
j_gene: TRBJ2-7; v_gene: TRBV6-5; abundance: NA; d_gene: NA; CDR3nt: TGTGCCAGCAGTTACTCGATCTCGGGCAGAAGGCATCAGTACTTC; CDR3aa: CASSYSISGRRHQYF
j_gene: TRBJ1-5; v_gene: TRBV28; abundance: NA; d_gene: NA; CDR3nt: TGTGCCAGCAGTCGACAGTCCAATCAGCCCCAGCATTTT; CDR3aa: CASSRQSNQPQHF
j_gene: TRBJ1-6; v_gene: TRBV27; abundance: NA; d_gene: NA; CDR3nt: TGTGCCAGCAGACCCGGACGGAGTGATTCACCCCTCCACTTT; CDR3aa: CASRPGRSDSPLHF
j_gene: TRBJ1-2; v_gene: TRBV30; abundance: NA; d_gene: NA; CDR3nt: TGTGCCTGGAGTGTACCGGGGGGGTTTCTTGCTAAGGGCTACACCTTC; CDR3aa: CAWSVPGGFLAKGYTF
j_gene: TRBJ2-4; v_gene: TRBV9; abundance: NA; d_gene: NA; CDR3nt: TGTGCCAGCAGCGTAGGGGTAGCCAAAAACATTCAGTACTTC; CDR3aa: CASSVGVAKNIQYF
j_gene: TRBJ2-3; v_gene: TRBV27; abundance: NA; d_gene: TRBD1; CDR3nt: TGTGCCACACGGGACACAGGGGGCTGGGATACGCAGTATTTT; CDR3aa: CATRDTGGWDTQYF
j_gene: TRBJ1-2; v_gene: TRBV4-1; abundance: NA; d_gene: NA; CDR3nt: TGCGCCAGCAGCCAAGACGAGAGGGAGAGACTTTATGGCTACACCTTC; CDR3aa: CASSQDERERLYGYTF
j_gene: TRBJ1-2; v_gene: TRBV9; abundance: NA; d_gene: NA; CDR3nt: TGTGCCAGCAGCGTACAGGGAAACTATGGCTACACCTTC; CDR3aa: CASSVQGNYGYTF
j_gene: TRBJ2-5; v_gene: TRBV15; abundance: once; d_gene: NA; CDR3nt: TGTGCCACCAAGATCGACTCGTTTCAAGAGACCCAGTACTTC; CDR3aa: CATKIDSFQETQYF
j_gene: TRBJ2-2; v_gene: TRBV19; abundance: NA; d_gene: NA; CDR3nt: TGTGCCAGTAGTCAAGGGACTCCTGGGGAGCTGTTTTTT; CDR3aa: CASSQGTPGELFF
j_gene: TRBJ2-5; v_gene: TRBV6-5; abundance: once; d_gene: TRBD1; CDR3nt: TGTGCCAGCTTATTGGACAGGAACCAAGAGACCCAGTACTTC; CDR3aa: CASLLDRNQETQYF
j_gene: TRBJ1-2; v_gene: TRBV7-9; abundance: NA; d_gene: NA; CDR3nt: TGTGCCAGCAGCTTAGGGCACTATGGCTACACCTTC; CDR3aa: CASSLGHYGYTF